Reported below is one T cell receptor beta chain. The table came from immunoSEQ multiplex PCR; TCRdb's copy has only in-frame clones and leaves some out. The table records 100,000 to 150,000 clones, just over 90% of them present only once. This record comes from a study of T cell responses to AZD1222 COVID-19 vaccine. CDR3 size: 15 residues. Per the germline V gene, CDR1 is MDHEN and CDR2 is SYDVKM. V shed 0 bases and J 9 bases; nucleotides not matched to a gene: 2. This TCR was recovered from an adult in good health. The rearrangement links TRBV28 to TRBJ1-6; TRBD1 agrees at 10 bases. Sample: peripheral blood, taken on day 0 of AZD1222 vaccination. The CDR3 reads CASSLWRTGGSPLHF. CDR3 DNA: TGTGCCAGCAGTTTATGGAGGACAGGGGGTTCACCCCTCCACTTT. The variable domain in full, completed from reference TRBV28 and TRBJ1-6, reads DVKVTQSSRYLVKRTGEKVFLECVQDMDHENMFWYRQDPGLGLRLIYFSYDVKMKEKGDIPEGYSVSREKKERFSLILESASTNQTSMYLCASSLWRTGGSPLHFGNGTRLTVT.